This entry describes one T cell receptor beta chain. The length of the CDR3 is 13 residues. V was shortened by 9 bases and J by 2 bases, with 13 bases between the two germline ends. Germline V gives CDR1 LNHDA, CDR2 SQIVND (reference sequence). Original analysis: Reference gene primer amplification yielded estimated nucleated cell counts. Sequencing was performed with immunoSEQ multiplex PCR; in TCRdb, only in-frame clones are kept and a portion is missing. V and J calls and clone size are copied from that table; D and trimming were computed from the DNA. Of 200,000 to 250,000 clones listed, roughly 85% are singletons. This entry comes from a study of blood T cell repertoires in COVID-19.

V usage is TRBV19 and J usage is TRBJ1-2; D gene uncertain. What was sequenced was peripheral blood. This TCR was recovered from an elderly woman with acute or convalescent COVID-19. CDR3 sequence (DNA): TGTGCCAGCCGCAGGCCCCCCAACTATGGCTACACCTTC. This encodes CASRRPPNYGYTF.